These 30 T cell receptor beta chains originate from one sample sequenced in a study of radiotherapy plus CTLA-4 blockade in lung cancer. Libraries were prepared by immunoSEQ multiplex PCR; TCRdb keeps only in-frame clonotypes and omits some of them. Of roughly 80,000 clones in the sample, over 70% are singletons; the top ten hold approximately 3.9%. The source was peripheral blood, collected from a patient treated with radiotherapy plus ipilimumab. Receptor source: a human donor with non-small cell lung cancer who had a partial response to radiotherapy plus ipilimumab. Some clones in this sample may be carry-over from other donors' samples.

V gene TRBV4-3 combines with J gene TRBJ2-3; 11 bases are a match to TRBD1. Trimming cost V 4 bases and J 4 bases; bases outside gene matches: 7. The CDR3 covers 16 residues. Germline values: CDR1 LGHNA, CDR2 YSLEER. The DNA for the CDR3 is TGCGCCAGCAGCCGAGCGGGACAGGGGGTCCCAGATACGCAGTATTTT. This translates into CASSRAGQGVPDTQYF.

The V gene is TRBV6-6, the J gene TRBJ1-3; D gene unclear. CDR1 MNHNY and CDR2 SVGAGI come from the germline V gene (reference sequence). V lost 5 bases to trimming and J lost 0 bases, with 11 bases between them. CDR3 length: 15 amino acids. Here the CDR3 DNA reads TGTGCCAGCAGTAACGACATGAGCTCTGGAAACACCATATATTTT. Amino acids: CASSNDMSSGNTIYF.

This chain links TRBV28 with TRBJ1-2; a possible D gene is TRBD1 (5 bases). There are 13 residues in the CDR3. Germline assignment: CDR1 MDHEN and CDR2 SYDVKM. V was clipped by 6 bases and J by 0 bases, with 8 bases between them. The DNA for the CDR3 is TGTGCCAGCAGCCGACAGCCTAACTATGGCTACACCTTC. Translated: CASSRQPNYGYTF.

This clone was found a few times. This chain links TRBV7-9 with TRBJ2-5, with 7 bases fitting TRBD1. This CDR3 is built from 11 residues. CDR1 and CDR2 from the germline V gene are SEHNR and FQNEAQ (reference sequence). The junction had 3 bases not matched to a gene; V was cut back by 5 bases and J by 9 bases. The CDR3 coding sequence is TGTGCCAGCAGCAACAGGGGTTCCCAGTACTTC. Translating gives CASSNRGSQYF.

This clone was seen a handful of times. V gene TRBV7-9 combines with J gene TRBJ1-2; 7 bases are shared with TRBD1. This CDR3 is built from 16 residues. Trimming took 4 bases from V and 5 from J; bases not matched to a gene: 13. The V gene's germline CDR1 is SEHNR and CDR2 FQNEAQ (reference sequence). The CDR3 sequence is CASSSTGQPYQYGYTF. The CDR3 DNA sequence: TGTGCCAGCAGCTCGACGGGACAGCCTTATCAGTATGGCTACACCTTC.

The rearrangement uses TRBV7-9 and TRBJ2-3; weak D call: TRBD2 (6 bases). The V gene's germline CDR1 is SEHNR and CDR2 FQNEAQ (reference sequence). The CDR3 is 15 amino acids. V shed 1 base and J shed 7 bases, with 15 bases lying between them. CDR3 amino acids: CASSLVRGGPNTQYF. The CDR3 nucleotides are TGTGCCAGCAGCTTAGTACGCGGAGGGCCAAATACGCAGTATTTT.

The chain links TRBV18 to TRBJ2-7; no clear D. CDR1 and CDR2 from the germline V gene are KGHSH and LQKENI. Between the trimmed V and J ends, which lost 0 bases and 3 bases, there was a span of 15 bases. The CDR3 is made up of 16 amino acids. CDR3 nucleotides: TGTGCCAGCTCACCACCCCAAGTTACGCCACTCTACGAGCAGTACTTC. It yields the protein CASSPPQVTPLYEQYF.

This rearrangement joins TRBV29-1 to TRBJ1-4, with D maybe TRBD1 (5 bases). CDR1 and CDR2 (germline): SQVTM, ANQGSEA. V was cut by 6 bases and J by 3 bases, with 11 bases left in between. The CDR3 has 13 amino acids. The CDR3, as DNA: TGCAGCGTGGGGGGGAATCCTAATGAAAAACTGTTTTTT. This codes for CSVGGNPNEKLFF.

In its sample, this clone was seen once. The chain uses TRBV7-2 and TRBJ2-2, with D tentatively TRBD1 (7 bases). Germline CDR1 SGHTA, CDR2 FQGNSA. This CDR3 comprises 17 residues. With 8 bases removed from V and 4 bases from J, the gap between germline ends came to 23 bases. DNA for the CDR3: TGTGCCAGCGGGTCTCTCGGAGGGGGCGGTGTCACCGGGGAGCTGTTTTTT. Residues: CASGSLGGGGVTGELFF.

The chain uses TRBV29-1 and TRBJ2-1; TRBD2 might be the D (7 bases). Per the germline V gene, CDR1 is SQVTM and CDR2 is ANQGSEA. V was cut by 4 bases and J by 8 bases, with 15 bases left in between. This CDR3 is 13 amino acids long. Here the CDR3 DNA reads TGCAGCGTTGTCGGGGGGCCTTTCTATGAGCAGTTCTTC. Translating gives CSVVGGPFYEQFF.

CDR3 sequence reads: CASSVMGLAATSTDTQYF. In DNA form, the CDR3 reads TGTGCCAGCAGTGTGATGGGACTAGCGGCCACTAGCACAGATACGCAGTATTTT. The chain links TRBV5-5 to TRBJ2-3, with TRBD2 matching 11 bases. CDR1 is SGHKS and CDR2 is YYEKEE in the germline V gene (reference sequence). CDR3 length: 18 amino acids. V dropped 5 bases and J dropped 0; count of bases not matched to a gene: 11.

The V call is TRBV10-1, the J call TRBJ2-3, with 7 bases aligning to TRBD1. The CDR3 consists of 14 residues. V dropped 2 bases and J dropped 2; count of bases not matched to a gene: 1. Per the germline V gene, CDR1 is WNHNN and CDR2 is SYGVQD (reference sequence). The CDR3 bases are TGCGCCAGCAGTGAGACAGGGGCCACAGATACGCAGTATTTT. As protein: CASSETGATDTQYF.

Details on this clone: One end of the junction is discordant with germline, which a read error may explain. The CDR3 region has the DNA TGTGCCTGGAGTGCGGGGAGCATTCAGCCCCAGCATTTT. Amino acids: CAWSAGSIQPQHF. The rearrangement links TRBV30 to TRBJ1-5; D is undetermined. Germline CDR1 reads GTSNPN; CDR2 reads SVGIG (reference sequence). The CDR3 is 13 residues long.

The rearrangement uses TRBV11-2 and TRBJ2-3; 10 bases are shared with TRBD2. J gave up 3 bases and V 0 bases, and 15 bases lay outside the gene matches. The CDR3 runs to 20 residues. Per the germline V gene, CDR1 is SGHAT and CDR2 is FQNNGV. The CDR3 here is CASSLDGAFSGGIKTDTQYF. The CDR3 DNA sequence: TGTGCCAGCAGCTTAGATGGTGCCTTTAGCGGGGGGATAAAGACAGATACGCAGTATTTT.

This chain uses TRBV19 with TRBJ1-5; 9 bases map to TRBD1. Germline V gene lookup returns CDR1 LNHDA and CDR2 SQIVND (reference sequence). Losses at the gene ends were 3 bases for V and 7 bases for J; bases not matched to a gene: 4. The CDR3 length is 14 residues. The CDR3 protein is CASSITGGGQPQHF. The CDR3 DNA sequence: TGTGCCAGTAGTATTACAGGGGGCGGACAGCCCCAGCATTTT.

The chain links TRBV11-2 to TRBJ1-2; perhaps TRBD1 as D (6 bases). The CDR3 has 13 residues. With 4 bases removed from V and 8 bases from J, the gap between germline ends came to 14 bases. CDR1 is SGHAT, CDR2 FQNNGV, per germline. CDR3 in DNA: TGTGCCAGCAGCTCCTCAGGGGAAGACGGCTACACCTTC. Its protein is CASSSSGEDGYTF.

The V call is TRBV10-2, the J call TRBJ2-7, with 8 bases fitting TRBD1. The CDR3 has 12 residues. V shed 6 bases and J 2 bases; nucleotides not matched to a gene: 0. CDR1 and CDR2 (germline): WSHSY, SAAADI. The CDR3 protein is CASRDRAYEQYF. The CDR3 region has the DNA TGCGCCAGCAGGGACAGGGCCTACGAGCAGTACTTC.

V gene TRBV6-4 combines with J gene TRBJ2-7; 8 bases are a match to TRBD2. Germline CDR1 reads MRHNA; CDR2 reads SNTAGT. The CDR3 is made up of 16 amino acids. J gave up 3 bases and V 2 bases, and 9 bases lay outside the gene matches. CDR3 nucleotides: TGTGCCAGCAGTGACCCCAAACTAGCGGAGTGCTACGAGCAGTACTTC. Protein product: CASSDPKLAECYEQYF.

CDR3 in DNA: TGTGCCAGCAGCCCTACCGCAGCGGGGCTAAGTGGGGCCAACGTCCTGACTTTC. Protein sequence: CASSPTAAGLSGANVLTF. The chain combines TRBV7-2 with TRBJ2-6; 7 nucleotides align to TRBD2. Germline CDR1 and CDR2: SGHTA and FQGNSA. This CDR3 spans 18 amino acids. The V and J ends lost 5 bases and 3 bases, in that order; junction bases with no gene match: 13.

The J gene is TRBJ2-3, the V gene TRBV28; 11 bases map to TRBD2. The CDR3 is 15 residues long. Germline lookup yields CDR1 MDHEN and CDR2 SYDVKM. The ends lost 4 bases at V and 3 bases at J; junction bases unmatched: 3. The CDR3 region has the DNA TGTGCCAGCAGTTCACCTAGCGGGGGGACAGATACGCAGTATTTT. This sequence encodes CASSSPSGGTDTQYF.

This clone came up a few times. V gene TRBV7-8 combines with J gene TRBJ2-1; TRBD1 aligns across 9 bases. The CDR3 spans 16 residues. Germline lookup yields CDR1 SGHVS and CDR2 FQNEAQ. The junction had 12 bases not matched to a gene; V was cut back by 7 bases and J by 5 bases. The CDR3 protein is CASTPLGTGSHNEQFF. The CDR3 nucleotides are TGTGCCAGCACCCCGTTGGGGACAGGGTCCCACAATGAGCAGTTCTTC. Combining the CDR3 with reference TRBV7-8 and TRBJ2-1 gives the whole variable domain GAGVSQSPRYKVAKRGQDVALRCDPISGHVSLFWYQQALGQGPEFLTYFQNEAQLDKSGLPSDRFFAERPEGSVSTLKIQRTQQEDSAVYLCASTPLGTGSHNEQFFGPGTRLTVL.

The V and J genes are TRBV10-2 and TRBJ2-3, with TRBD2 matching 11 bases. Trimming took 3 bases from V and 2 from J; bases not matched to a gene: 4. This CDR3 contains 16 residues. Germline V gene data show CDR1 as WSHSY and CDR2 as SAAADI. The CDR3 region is CASSDPSGGNTDTQYF. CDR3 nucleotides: TGCGCCAGCAGTGATCCTAGCGGGGGGAACACAGATACGCAGTATTTT.

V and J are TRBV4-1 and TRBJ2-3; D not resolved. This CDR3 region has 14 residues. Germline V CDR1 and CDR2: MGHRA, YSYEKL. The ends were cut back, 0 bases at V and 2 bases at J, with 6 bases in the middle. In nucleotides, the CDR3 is TGCGCCAGCAGCCAAGATCAGAACACAGATACGCAGTATTTT. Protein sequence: CASSQDQNTDTQYF.

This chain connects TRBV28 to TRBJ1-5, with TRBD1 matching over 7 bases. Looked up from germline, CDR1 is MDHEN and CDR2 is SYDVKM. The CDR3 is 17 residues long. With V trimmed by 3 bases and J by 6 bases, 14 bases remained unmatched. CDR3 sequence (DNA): TGTGCCAGCAGTTTGGACCAGACAGGGCTAAGAATTCAGCCCCAGCATTTT. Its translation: CASSLDQTGLRIQPQHF.

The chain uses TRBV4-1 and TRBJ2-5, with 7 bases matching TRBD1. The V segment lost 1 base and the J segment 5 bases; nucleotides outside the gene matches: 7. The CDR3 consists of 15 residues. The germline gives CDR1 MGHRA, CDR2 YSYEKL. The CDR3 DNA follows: TGCGCCAGCAGCCAAGCGGCCAGGGGGAGCGAGACCCAGTACTTC. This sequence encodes CASSQAARGSETQYF.

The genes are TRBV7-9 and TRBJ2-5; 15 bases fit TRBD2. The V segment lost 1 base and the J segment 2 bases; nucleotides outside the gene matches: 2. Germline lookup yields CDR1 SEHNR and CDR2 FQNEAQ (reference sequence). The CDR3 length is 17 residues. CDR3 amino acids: CASSLGTSGRGQETQYF. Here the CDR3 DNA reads TGTGCCAGCAGCTTAGGGACTAGCGGGAGGGGACAAGAGACCCAGTACTTC.

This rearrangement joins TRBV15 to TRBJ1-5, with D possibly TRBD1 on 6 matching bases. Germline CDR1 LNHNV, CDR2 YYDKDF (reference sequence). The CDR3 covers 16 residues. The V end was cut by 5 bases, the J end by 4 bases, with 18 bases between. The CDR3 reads CATSRMKTTGNQPQHF. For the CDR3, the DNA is TGTGCCACCAGCCGCATGAAAACTACAGGGAATCAGCCCCAGCATTTT.

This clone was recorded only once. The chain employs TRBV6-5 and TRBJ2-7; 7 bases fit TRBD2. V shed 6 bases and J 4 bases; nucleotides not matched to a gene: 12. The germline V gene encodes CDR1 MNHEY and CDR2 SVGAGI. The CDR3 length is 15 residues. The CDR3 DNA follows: TGTGCCAGCAGCCAAAAGTGGGAGGGAGGGTACGAGCAGTACTTC. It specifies CASSQKWEGGYEQYF.

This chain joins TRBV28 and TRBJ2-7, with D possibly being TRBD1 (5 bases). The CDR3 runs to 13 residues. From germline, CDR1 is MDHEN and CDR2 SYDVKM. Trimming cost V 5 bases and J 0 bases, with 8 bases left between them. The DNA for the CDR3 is TGTGCCAGCAGTACAGGAATCTCCTACGAGCAGTACTTC. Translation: CASSTGISYEQYF.

DNA for the CDR3: TGCAGCGTAACCTCCGGGTTTGGGTATGGCTACACCTTC. Translation: CSVTSGFGYGYTF. The chain uses TRBV29-1 and TRBJ1-2; D not certain. The CDR3 is 13 residues long. The V end lost 6 bases, the J end lost 5 bases, and 16 bases lay between the germline ends. Looked up from germline, CDR1 is SQVTM and CDR2 is ANQGSEA.